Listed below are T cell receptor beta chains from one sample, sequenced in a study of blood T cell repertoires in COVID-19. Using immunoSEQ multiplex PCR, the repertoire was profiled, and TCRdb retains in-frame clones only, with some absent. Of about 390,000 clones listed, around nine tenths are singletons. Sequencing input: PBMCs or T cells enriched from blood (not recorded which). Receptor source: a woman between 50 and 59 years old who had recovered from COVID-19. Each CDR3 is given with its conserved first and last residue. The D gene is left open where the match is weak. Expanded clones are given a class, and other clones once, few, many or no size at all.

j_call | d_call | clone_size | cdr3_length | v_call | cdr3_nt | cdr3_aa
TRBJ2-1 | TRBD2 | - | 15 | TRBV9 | TGTGCCAGCAGCGCTAGCGGGGGGGCCTACAATGAGCAGTTCTTC | CASSASGGAYNEQFF
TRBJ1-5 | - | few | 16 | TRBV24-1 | TGTGCCACCAGTGAAACCGACAAATATAGCAATCAGCCCCAGCATTTT | CATSETDKYSNQPQHF
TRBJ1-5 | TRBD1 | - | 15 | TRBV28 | TGTGCCAGTTCGGGGGCCAGGGGGCGATCTCAGCCCCAGCATTTT | CASSGARGRSQPQHF
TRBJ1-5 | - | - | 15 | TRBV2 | TGTGCCAGCACTATCGAGACAGGAGAAAATCAGCCCCAGCATTTT | CASTIETGENQPQHF
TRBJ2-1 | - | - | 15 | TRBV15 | TGTGCCACCAGCAGCCAACAGGTCTCCTACAATGAGCAGTTCTTC | CATSSQQVSYNEQFF
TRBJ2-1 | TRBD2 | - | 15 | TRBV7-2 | TGTGCCAGCAGCCCGGGACTAGCGGGCTCTACAGAGCAGTTCTTC | CASSPGLAGSTEQFF
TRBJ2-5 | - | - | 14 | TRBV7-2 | TGTGCCAGCAGCTTAGCGCGAGCACAAGAGACCCAGTACTTC | CASSLARAQETQYF
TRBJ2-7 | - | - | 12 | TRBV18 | TGTGCCAGCTCACCACCGACTCGAGAGCAGTACTTC | CASSPPTREQYF
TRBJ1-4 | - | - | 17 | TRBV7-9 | TGTGCCAGCAGCTTAGCAGCAGGTGCAACCTCGGATGAAAAACTGTTTTTT | CASSLAAGATSDEKLFF
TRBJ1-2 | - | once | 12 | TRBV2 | TGTGCCAGCAGTGAAGTTATGTCCGGGGTAACCTTC | CASSEVMSGVTF
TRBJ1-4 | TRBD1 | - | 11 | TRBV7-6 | TGCGGAACAGGGGATAATGAAAAACTGTTTTTT | CGTGDNEKLFF
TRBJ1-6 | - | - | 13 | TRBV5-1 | TGCGCCAGCAGCTTGGTCTCGGTCTCACCCCTCCACTTT | CASSLVSVSPLHF
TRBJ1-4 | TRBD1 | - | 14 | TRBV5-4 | TGTGCCAGCAGCCCAGGACAGGTTAATGAAAAACTGTTTTTT | CASSPGQVNEKLFF
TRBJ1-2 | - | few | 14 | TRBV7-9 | TGTGCCAGCGGAGACAGTTTTCCTAACTATGGCTACACCTTC | CASGDSFPNYGYTF
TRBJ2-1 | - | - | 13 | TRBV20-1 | TGCAGTGCTAGTCGCACAGTAGTCAATGAGCAGTTCTTC | CSASRTVVNEQFF
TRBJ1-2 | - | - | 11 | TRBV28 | TGTGCCAGCAGTATCTCCTATGGCTACACCTTC | CASSISYGYTF
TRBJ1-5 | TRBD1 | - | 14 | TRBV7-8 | TGTGCCAGCAGCTATGAACAGGGGTTTCAGCCCCAGCATTTT | CASSYEQGFQPQHF
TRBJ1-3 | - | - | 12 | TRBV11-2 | TGTGCCAGCGCGCCCGGGGGAAACACCATATATTTT | CASAPGGNTIYF
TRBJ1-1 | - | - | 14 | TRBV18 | TGTGCCAGCTCACCTGCGGACTCACTAACTGAAGCTTTCTTT | CASSPADSLTEAFF
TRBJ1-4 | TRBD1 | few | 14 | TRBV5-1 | TGCGCCAGCAGGAAAGGACAGGGGGCGGAAAAACTGTTTTTT | CASRKGQGAEKLFF
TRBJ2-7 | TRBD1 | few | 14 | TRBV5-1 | TGCGCCAGCAGTGGGACAGGCCGCTCCTACGAGCAGTACTTC | CASSGTGRSYEQYF
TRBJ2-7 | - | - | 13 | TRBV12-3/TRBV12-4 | TGTGCCAGCAGGATGCGGGATGCCTACGAGCAGTACTTC | CASRMRDAYEQYF
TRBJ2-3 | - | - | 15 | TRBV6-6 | TGTGCCAGCACCTCACCGGCCGGGTCGACAGATACGCAGTATTTT | CASTSPAGSTDTQYF
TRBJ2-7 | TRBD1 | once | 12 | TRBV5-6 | TGTGCCAGCATGGGACAGTCCTACGAGCAGTACTTC | CASMGQSYEQYF